This TCR beta chain was retrieved from a study of cytomegalovirus exposure and HLA in healthy donors. Study overall: An earlier analysis identified 95 million to 120 million unique TCR beta sequences in some 180 million T cells.

Overall study results and limits: Per published reports, the classifier diagnosed cytomegalovirus status with high specificity and sensitivity. It was only CMV serostatus that was available as immune exposure information.

This clone has just a few counts. Its matching antigen is unknown. Primers: 60 Vbeta forward and 13 Jbeta reverse. Repertoires were generated with immunoSEQ multiplex PCR, while TCRdb's copy carries only in-frame clones and drops some. The sample holds 100,000 to 120,000 clones; roughly 15% are singletons and the top ten take 0.83%. Healthy people donating bone marrow made up the donors. The germline CDR1 and CDR2 sequences are SGHRS and YFSETQ. The V and J ends lost 4 bases and 5 bases, in that order; junction bases with no gene match: 4. The CDR3 length is 14 residues. The sample comprised PBMCs. The V gene is TRBV5-1, the J gene TRBJ2-5; 11 bases align to TRBD2. The TCR sequence derives from a female donor in good health and CMV-seronegative. The DNA for the CDR3 is TGCGCCAGCAGCCAACTAGCGGGGGACGAGACCCAGTACTTC. It codes for CASSQLAGDETQYF.